These T cell receptor beta chains were read from a single sample in a study of T cells in localized non-small cell lung cancer. Repertoires were generated with immunoSEQ multiplex PCR, while TCRdb's copy carries only in-frame clones and drops some. The sample yields more than 30,000 clones, approximately 84% seen once. Material: peripheral blood, obtained before any cancer treatment. The receptors here all came from a male donor aged 60 or older with stage III lung adenocarcinoma. Each CDR3 is given with its conserved first and last residue. A D gene is named only where the DNA matches it firmly. Some rows have no size entry. The others give once, few or many, or a class for an expanded clone.

j_gene,abundance,d_gene,v_gene,CDR3nt,CDR3aa
TRBJ1-1,few,TRBD1,TRBV7-9,TGTGCCAGCAGTCCGGGACAGACTGAAGCTTTCTTT,CASSPGQTEAFF
TRBJ2-3,few,TRBD2,TRBV19,TGTGCCAGTAGTCCCCGGACTAGCGGGATAGTCACAGATACGCAGTATTTT,CASSPRTSGIVTDTQYF
TRBJ2-7,few,.,TRBV5-6,TGTGCCAGCAGCTTGGGCCGCTACGAGCAGTACTTC,CASSLGRYEQYF
TRBJ2-2,.,.,TRBV9,TGTGCCAGCGAGACTACAGGGAACACCGGGGAGCTGTTTTTT,CASETTGNTGELFF
TRBJ2-7,.,TRBD1,TRBV11-2,TGTGCCAGCAGCTTAGTAGGGACAGGGCGCTACGAGCAGTACTTC,CASSLVGTGRYEQYF
TRBJ2-7,.,.,TRBV18,TGTGCCAGCTCACCACGGGTAGGGGAATTTGACGAGCAGTACTTC,CASSPRVGEFDEQYF
TRBJ2-7,.,.,TRBV4-1,TGCGCCAGCAGCCAAGGACTCAGAGGGACGAACTACGAGCAGTACTTC,CASSQGLRGTNYEQYF
TRBJ1-3,once,TRBD1,TRBV6-1,TGTGCCAGCAGTGCCCAACAGGGGCCCTCTGGAAACACCATATATTTT,CASSAQQGPSGNTIYF
TRBJ2-6,.,.,TRBV7-2,TGTGCCAGCAGCTTAGGAGACTCTGGGGCCAACGTCCTGACTTTC,CASSLGDSGANVLTF
TRBJ1-2,.,.,TRBV19,TGTGCCAGTTATACGGCAGGGGTACGGTATGGCTACACCTTC,CASYTAGVRYGYTF
TRBJ2-1,medium-sized,TRBD1,TRBV6-5,TGTGCCAGCAGTAGCCAGGGGGCGCGAATCAATGAGCAGTTCTTC,CASSSQGARINEQFF
TRBJ2-3,.,.,TRBV6-1,TGTGCCACCGCGCAGGGAACAGATACGCAGTATTTT,CATAQGTDTQYF
TRBJ1-1,.,.,TRBV19,TGTGCCAGTAGTCCGGTGTGGGAGTACACTGAAGCTTTCTTT,CASSPVWEYTEAFF
TRBJ2-6,.,.,TRBV18,TGTGCCAGCTCACCAATGGGCAAGCCTGGGGCCAACGTCCTGACTTTC,CASSPMGKPGANVLTF
TRBJ2-6,.,.,TRBV5-1,TGCGCCAGCAGCTTGGAGCTGAGCTCTGGGGCCAACGTCCTGACTTTC,CASSLELSSGANVLTF
TRBJ1-4,.,.,TRBV30,TGTGCCTGGAGGGAAACAGGGAAGGGTGAAAAACTGTTTTTT,CAWRETGKGEKLFF
TRBJ2-3,.,.,TRBV10-2,TGCGCCAGCAGTGGGCCCGATACGCAGTATTTT,CASSGPDTQYF
TRBJ2-5,.,.,TRBV6-5,TGTGCCAGCAGGAGATGGGGGGCTGAGGAGACCCAGTACTTC,CASRRWGAEETQYF
TRBJ1-2,.,TRBD1,TRBV5-1,TGCGCCAGCAGCTTGACAGGGGGGTCGGGCTATGGCTACACCTTC,CASSLTGGSGYGYTF
TRBJ1-1,.,.,TRBV25-1,TGTGCCAGCAGTGATCTAGACCGTTCGGCGGTGGAAGCTTTCTTT,CASSDLDRSAVEAFF
TRBJ1-5,.,TRBD1,TRBV10-3,TGTGCCATCAGTGATGACAGGGGGAGTGATCAGCCCCAGCATTTT,CAISDDRGSDQPQHF
TRBJ2-1,.,.,TRBV19,TGTGCCAGTAGTCCCTCCGGGTTCTCGTCGCATGAGCAGTTCTTC,CASSPSGFSSHEQFF
TRBJ2-1,.,TRBD2,TRBV30,TGTGCCTGGGATTCAGCAAGTGCGGGAGGGTACAATGAGCAGTTCTTC,CAWDSASAGGYNEQFF
TRBJ1-2,.,.,TRBV5-1,TGCGCCAGCACCTTGGGAACAGCCTCCTATGGCTACACCTTC,CASTLGTASYGYTF
TRBJ2-7,.,TRBD1,TRBV5-1,TGCGCCAGCAGCGTAGAGTCGAGATGGACAGGGTCCTACGAGCAGTACTTC,CASSVESRWTGSYEQYF
TRBJ2-7,.,.,TRBV6-1,TGTGCCAGCAGTGTAGGCCCGAGCTCCTACGAGCAGTACTTC,CASSVGPSSYEQYF
TRBJ2-6,.,.,TRBV5-4,TGTGCCAGCAGATCCGCTTCTGGGGCCAACGTCCTGACTTTC,CASRSASGANVLTF
TRBJ1-1,.,.,TRBV5-6,TGTGCCAGCAGCTCCGGCGGGGTGAACACTGAAGCTTTCTTT,CASSSGGVNTEAFF
TRBJ1-3,.,.,TRBV2,TGTGCCTTTTTTAGGGCAGGCTCTATTGGAAACACCATATATTTT,CAFFRAGSIGNTIYF
TRBJ1-1,.,.,TRBV19,TGTGCCAGTAGTTCTTCCCTGCCCCGAGCTTTCTTT,CASSSSLPRAFF
TRBJ2-3,.,TRBD1,TRBV6-5,TGTGCCAGCAGTTGGGGACAGGGTTACACGCAGTATTTT,CASSWGQGYTQYF
TRBJ1-4,.,.,TRBV19,TGTGCCAGTAGTATAGAGCCGGCCTCGGCGCCACTGTTTTTT,CASSIEPASAPLFF
TRBJ2-2,.,.,TRBV5-1,TGCGCCAGCAGCTTGGACAGGGAGGGCACCGGGGAGCTGTTTTTT,CASSLDREGTGELFF
TRBJ1-5,once,TRBD1,TRBV7-9,TGTGCCAGCAGCCAGACAGGGGACAGCAATCAGCCCCAGCATTTT,CASSQTGDSNQPQHF
TRBJ2-3,.,.,TRBV27,TGTGCCAGCAAGAAGAGACAGGGAGGAGATACGCAGTATTTT,CASKKRQGGDTQYF
TRBJ1-1,.,.,TRBV5-1,TGCGCCAGCAGCCAGGTGGTGAACACTGAAGCTTTCTTT,CASSQVVNTEAFF
TRBJ1-1,.,.,TRBV10-3,TGTGCCATCAGTGAGTTAGCAGCCACTGAAGCTTTCTTT,CAISELAATEAFF
TRBJ2-1,few,.,TRBV19,TGTGCCAGTAGTAGTGTTTCGGGTAGTGAGCAGTTCTTC,CASSSVSGSEQFF
TRBJ1-2,.,.,TRBV25-1,TGTGCCAGCAGTGAAGGGACCAGGTTTCGCTACACCTTC,CASSEGTRFRYTF
TRBJ1-2,.,TRBD1,TRBV28,TGTGCCAGCAGTTTACGGGACAGGGGGCGTGGCTACACCTTC,CASSLRDRGRGYTF
TRBJ2-5,.,.,TRBV7-3,TGTGCCAGCAGCCCCGACAGGGAGACCCAGTACTTC,CASSPDRETQYF